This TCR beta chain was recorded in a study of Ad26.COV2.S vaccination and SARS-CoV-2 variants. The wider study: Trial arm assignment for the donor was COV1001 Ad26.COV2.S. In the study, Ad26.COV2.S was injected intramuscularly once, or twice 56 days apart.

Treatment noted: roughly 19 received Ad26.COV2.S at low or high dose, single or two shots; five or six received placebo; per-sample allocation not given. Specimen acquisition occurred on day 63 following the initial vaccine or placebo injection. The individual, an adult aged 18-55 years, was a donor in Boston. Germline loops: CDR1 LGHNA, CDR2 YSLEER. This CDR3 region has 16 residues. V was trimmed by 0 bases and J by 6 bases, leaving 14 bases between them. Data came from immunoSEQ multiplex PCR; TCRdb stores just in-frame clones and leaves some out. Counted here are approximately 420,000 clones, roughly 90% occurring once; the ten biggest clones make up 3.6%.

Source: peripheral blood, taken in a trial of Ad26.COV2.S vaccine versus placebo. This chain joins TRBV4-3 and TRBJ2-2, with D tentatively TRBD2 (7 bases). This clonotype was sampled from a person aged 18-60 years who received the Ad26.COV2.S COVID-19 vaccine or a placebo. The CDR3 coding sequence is TGCGCCAGCAGCCAAGATCCCGCGGGGGCCTCCGGGGAGCTGTTTTTT. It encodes CASSQDPAGASGELFF.